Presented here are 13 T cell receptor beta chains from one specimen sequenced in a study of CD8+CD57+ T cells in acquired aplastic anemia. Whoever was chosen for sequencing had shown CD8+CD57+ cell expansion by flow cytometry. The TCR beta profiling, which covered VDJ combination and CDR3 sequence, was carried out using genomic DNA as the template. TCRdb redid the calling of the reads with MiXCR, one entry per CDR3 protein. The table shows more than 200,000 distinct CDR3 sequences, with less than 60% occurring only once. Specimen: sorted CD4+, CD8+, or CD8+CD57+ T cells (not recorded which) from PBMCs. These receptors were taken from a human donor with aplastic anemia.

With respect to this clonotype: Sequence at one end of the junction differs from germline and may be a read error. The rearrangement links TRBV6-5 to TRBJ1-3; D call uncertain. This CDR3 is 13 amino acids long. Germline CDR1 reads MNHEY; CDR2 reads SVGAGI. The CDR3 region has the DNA TGTGCCAGCAGGGGGAGCTCTGGAAACAGCATATATTTT. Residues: CASRGSSGNSIYF.

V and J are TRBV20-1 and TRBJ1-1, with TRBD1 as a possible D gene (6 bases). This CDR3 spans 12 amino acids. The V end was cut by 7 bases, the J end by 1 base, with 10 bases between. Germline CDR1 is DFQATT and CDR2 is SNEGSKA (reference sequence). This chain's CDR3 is CSVEDRNTEAFF. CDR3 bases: TGCAGTGTCGAGGACAGGAACACTGAAGCTTTCTTT.

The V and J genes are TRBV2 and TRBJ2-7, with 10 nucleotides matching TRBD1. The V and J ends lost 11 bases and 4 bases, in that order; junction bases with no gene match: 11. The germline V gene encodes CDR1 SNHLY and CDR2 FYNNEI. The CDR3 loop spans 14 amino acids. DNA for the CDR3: TGTGCCGGCGTCCCGGGACAGGGGAGGTACGAGCAGTACTTC. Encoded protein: CAGVPGQGRYEQYF.

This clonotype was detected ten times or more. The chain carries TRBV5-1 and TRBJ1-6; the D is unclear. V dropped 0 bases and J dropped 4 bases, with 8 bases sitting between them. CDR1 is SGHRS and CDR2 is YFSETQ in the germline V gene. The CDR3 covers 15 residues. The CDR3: CASSLEDTYNSPLHF. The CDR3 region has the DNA TGCGCCAGCAGCTTGGAAGACACTTATAATTCACCCCTCCACTTT.

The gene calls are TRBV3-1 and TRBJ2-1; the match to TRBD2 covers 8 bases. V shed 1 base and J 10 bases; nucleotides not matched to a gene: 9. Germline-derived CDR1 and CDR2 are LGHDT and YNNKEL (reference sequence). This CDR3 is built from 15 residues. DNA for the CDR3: TGTGCCAGCAGCCAAGTAATTAGCGGGATGGCCGAGCAGTTCTTC. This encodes CASSQVISGMAEQFF.

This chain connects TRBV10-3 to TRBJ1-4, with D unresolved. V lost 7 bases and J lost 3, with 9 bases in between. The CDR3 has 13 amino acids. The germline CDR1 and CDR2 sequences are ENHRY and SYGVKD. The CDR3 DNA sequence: TGTGCCATCACCGGCGGGGCTAATGAAAAACTGTTTTTT. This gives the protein CAITGGANEKLFF.

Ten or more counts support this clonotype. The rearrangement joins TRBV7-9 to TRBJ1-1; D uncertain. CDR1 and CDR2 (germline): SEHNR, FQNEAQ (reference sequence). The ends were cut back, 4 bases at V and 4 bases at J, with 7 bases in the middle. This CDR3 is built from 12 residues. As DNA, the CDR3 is TGTGCCAGCAGCTCCGCCCTCACTGAAGCTTTCTTT. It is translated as CASSSALTEAFF.

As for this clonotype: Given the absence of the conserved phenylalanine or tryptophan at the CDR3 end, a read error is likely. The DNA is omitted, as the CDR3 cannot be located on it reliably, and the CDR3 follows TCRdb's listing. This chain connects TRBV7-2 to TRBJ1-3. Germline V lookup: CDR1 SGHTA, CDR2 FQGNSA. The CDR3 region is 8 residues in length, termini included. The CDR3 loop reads CASSLASS.

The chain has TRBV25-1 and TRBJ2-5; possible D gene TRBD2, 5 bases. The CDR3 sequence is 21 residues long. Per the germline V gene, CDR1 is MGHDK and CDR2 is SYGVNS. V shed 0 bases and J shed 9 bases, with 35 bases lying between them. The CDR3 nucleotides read TGTGCCAGCAGTGAATATCAAGGGCTAGTCAATAGCGATAAAAGCAATCAGCCCCAGTACTTC. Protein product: CASSEYQGLVNSDKSNQPQYF.

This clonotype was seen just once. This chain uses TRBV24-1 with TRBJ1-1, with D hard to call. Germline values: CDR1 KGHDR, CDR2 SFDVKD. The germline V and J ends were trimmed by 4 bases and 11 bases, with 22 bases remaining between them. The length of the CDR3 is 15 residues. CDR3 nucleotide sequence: TGTGCCACCAGTGACCCTAAGGAACAGAGTAATGCGGCTTTCTTT. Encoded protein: CATSDPKEQSNAAFF.

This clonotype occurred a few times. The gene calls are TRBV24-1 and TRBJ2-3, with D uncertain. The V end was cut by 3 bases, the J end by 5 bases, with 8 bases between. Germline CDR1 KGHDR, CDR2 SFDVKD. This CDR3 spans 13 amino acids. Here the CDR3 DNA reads TGTGCCACCAGTGATCCTGGCATAGATACGCAGTATTTT. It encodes CATSDPGIDTQYF.

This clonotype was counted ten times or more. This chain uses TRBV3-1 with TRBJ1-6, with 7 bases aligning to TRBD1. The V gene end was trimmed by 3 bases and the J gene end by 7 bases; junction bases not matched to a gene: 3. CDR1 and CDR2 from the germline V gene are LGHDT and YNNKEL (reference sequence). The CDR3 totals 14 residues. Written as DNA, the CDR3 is TGTGCCAGCAGCCAGGGACAGCCCAATTCACCCCTCCACTTT. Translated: CASSQGQPNSPLHF.

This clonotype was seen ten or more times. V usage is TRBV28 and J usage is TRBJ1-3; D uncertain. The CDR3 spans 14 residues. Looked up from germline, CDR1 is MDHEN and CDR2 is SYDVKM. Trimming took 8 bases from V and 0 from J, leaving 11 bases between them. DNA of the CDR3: TGTGCCAGCGTGCCACCCAGCTCTGGAAACACCATATATTTT. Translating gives CASVPPSSGNTIYF.